This is a list of T cell receptor beta chains from one sample in a study of blood T cell repertoires in COVID-19. The method was immunoSEQ multiplex PCR; TCRdb's version includes in-frame clones alone and lacks a portion of them. The data contain fewer than 350,000 clones, 87% of them singletons. Sequenced input: PBMCs or T cells enriched from blood (not recorded which). All receptors derive from a woman between 40 and 55 years old who had recovered from COVID-19. Each CDR3 is given with its conserved first and last residue. D genes are given only for firm matches. The size entry is marked missing in some rows and otherwise reads once, few, many or a size class.

>many|TRBD1|TRBJ2-1|TRBV14
CASSPGQRWDNEQFF
TGTGCCAGCAGCCCGGGACAGCGGTGGGACAATGAGCAGTTCTTC
>few|TRBD1|TRBJ1-2|TRBV12-3/TRBV12-4
CASMDRGAFGYTF
TGTGCCAGCATGGACAGGGGGGCGTTCGGCTACACCTTC
>few|.|TRBJ1-5|TRBV21-1
CASSKRRTGDSEQPQHF
TGTGCCAGCAGCAAACGGAGGACAGGGGATTCAGAACAGCCCCAGCATTTT
>.|TRBD1|TRBJ1-2|TRBV7-8
CASSLGTGSYGYTF
TGTGCCAGCAGCCTGGGGACAGGGTCCTATGGCTACACCTTC
>.|TRBD2|TRBJ2-3|TRBV7-9
CASSPNSGGRTDTQYF
TGTGCCAGCAGCCCCAATAGCGGGGGCCGCACAGATACGCAGTATTTT
>.|.|TRBJ1-3|TRBV5-1
CASSPQGGLAGNTIYF
TGCGCCAGCAGCCCACAGGGTGGACTTGCTGGAAACACCATATATTTT
>.|TRBD1|TRBJ2-5|TRBV9
CASSVEGTGGETQYF
TGTGCCAGCAGCGTAGAGGGGACAGGGGGAGAGACCCAGTACTTC
>.|.|TRBJ1-2|TRBV2
CASSEVLRGPLGYTF
TGTGCCAGCAGTGAGGTTCTCAGGGGACCCTTGGGCTACACCTTC
>once|.|TRBJ1-5|TRBV7-8
CASSRVEEPQHF
TGTGCCAGCAGCCGTGTCGAGGAACCCCAGCATTTT
>.|TRBD1|TRBJ1-1|TRBV18
CASSPLERQGAVEAFF
TGTGCCAGCTCACCCCTTGAGAGGCAGGGGGCTGTTGAAGCTTTCTTT
>.|TRBD2|TRBJ2-3|TRBV9
CASSVEGGRDTQYF
TGTGCCAGCAGCGTAGAAGGCGGGAGAGATACGCAGTATTTT
>.|.|TRBJ2-2|TRBV7-2
CASSSRSEGTSNTGELFF
TGTGCCAGCAGCTCTCGAAGCGAAGGGACTTCGAACACCGGGGAGCTGTTTTTT
>.|.|TRBJ1-1|TRBV21-1
CASSKGQGSEAFF
TGTGCCAGCAGCAAGGGACAGGGTAGTGAAGCTTTCTTT
>.|.|TRBJ2-7|TRBV21-1
CASSPGDRGIYEQYF
TGTGCCAGCAGCCCCGGGGACAGGGGGATCTACGAGCAGTACTTC